The rows below give T cell receptor beta chains drawn from one sample of a study of identical twins. One entry per CDR3 protein results from TCRdb running MiXCR on the 5' RACE reads. The sample includes some 1,600,000 distinct CDR3 sequences, around a third of them seen just once. Sequenced sample: cord blood. These receptors were taken from a newborn girl in good health. Both conserved end residues are part of each CDR3. D genes are given only for firm matches. Size tells how often a clone was seen (once, few, many) or the class of an expanded clone, and some rows leave it out.

few	TRBV29-1	TRBJ2-7	TRBD1	CSVVRGTGTYEQYF	TGCAGCGTCGTCCGGGGGACAGGCACCTACGAGCAGTACTTC
.	TRBV11-3	TRBJ1-1	TRBD1	CASSAHRGDTEAFF	TGTGCCAGCAGCGCCCACAGGGGAGACACTGAAGCTTTCTTT
many	TRBV15	TRBJ2-3	.	CATSSWGSDTQYF	TGTGCCACCAGCAGCTGGGGGTCAGATACGCAGTATTTT
.	TRBV28	TRBJ2-1	TRBD2	CASSLWGTSRDVRWNEQFF	TGTGCCAGCAGTTTATGGGGGACTAGCCGGGATGTAAGGTGGAATGAGCAGTTCTTC
few	TRBV3-1	TRBJ2-7	.	CASSQFGGGSSYEQYF	TGTGCCAGCAGCCAATTTGGCGGGGGCAGCTCCTACGAGCAGTACTTC
.	TRBV20-1	TRBJ1-5	.	CSARFRGRSNQPQHF	TGCAGTGCCAGATTCAGGGGCCGTAGCAATCAGCCCCAGCATTTT
.	TRBV20-1	TRBJ1-5	TRBD1	CSARWGDRSNQPQHF	TGCAGTGCTAGATGGGGGGACAGGAGCAATCAGCCCCAGCATTTT
few	TRBV14	TRBJ2-3	TRBD2	CASSQQNGLAGLTDTQYF	TGTGCCAGCAGCCAACAAAACGGACTAGCGGGACTCACAGATACGCAGTATTTT
few	TRBV4-1	TRBJ2-1	TRBD2	CASSQRLAGGYEQFF	TGCGCCAGCAGCCAAAGACTAGCGGGAGGGTATGAGCAGTTCTTC
few	TRBV20-1	TRBJ2-7	.	CSAFRPTGTPPYEQYF	TGCAGTGCCTTCAGACCCACCGGGACGCCCCCCTACGAGCAGTACTTC
.	TRBV3-1	TRBJ2-7	.	CASSMGRVLGEQYF	TGTGCCAGCAGCATGGGAAGGGTATTGGGCGAGCAGTACTTC
few	TRBV5-1	TRBJ2-7	.	CASSSKPRLSSYEQYF	TGCGCCAGCAGCTCCAAACCGCGACTCTCCTCCTACGAGCAGTACTTC
.	TRBV12-3/TRBV12-4	TRBJ2-7	TRBD1	CASSLSRDRDLYEQYF	TGTGCCAGCAGTTTATCACGGGACAGGGACCTCTACGAGCAGTACTTC
.	TRBV28	TRBJ2-7	TRBD2	CASSLLLAGDPYEQYF	TGTGCCAGCAGTTTACTACTAGCGGGAGACCCCTACGAGCAGTACTTC
.	TRBV13	TRBJ2-7	TRBD1	CASSEVGGQGLSEQYF	TGTGCCAGCAGCGAGGTGGGGGGACAGGGTCTCTCCGAGCAGTACTTC
.	TRBV6-1	TRBJ2-1	.	CASGTFKDYNEQFF	TGTGCCAGCGGCACGTTTAAGGATTACAATGAGCAGTTCTTC
.	TRBV9	TRBJ1-1	TRBD1	CASSDRQGNTEAFF	TGTGCCAGCAGCGATCGACAGGGGAACACTGAAGCTTTCTTT
.	TRBV20-1	TRBJ1-2	.	CSARIGPGDGYTF	TGCAGTGCTAGAATAGGGCCTGGAGATGGCTACACCTTC
.	TRBV10-3	TRBJ2-1	TRBD1	CATKPGTGGYNEQFF	TGTGCCACCAAGCCCGGGACAGGGGGCTACAATGAGCAGTTCTTC
.	TRBV10-3	TRBJ1-4	TRBD1	CAISGTGRSEKLFF	TGTGCCATCAGTGGGACAGGGAGGAGTGAAAAACTGTTTTTT
.	TRBV2	TRBJ2-2	TRBD1	CASALTGRDTGELFF	TGTGCCAGCGCCTTGACAGGGCGGGACACCGGGGAGCTGTTTTTT
.	TRBV7-6	TRBJ2-1	.	CASSPGLVDEQFF	TGTGCCAGCAGCCCGGGGCTGGTCGATGAGCAGTTCTTC
.	TRBV5-1	TRBJ1-1	.	CASSLVGGREGNTEAFF	TGCGCCAGCAGCTTGGTAGGGGGGCGCGAGGGAAACACTGAAGCTTTCTTT
.	TRBV12-3/TRBV12-4	TRBJ1-5	.	CASSFVDVGNQPQHF	TGTGCCAGCAGTTTTGTAGACGTAGGGAATCAGCCCCAGCATTTT
.	TRBV20-1	TRBJ2-5	.	CSARGTGQETQYF	TGCAGTGCTAGGGGGACTGGCCAAGAGACCCAGTACTTC
few	TRBV4-1	TRBJ1-2	TRBD1	CASSPNPTGNYGYTF	TGCGCCAGCAGCCCTAATCCGACAGGGAACTATGGCTACACCTTC
.	TRBV2	TRBJ2-3	TRBD2	CASSYQRLAGWADTQYF	TGTGCCAGCAGTTACCAAAGACTAGCGGGATGGGCAGATACGCAGTATTTT
many	TRBV5-1	TRBJ2-1	TRBD1	CASSLGQGHNEQFF	TGCGCCAGCAGCTTGGGACAGGGGCACAATGAGCAGTTCTTC
.	TRBV13	TRBJ1-2	.	CASSSQDNYGYTF	TGTGCCAGCAGCTCGCAAGACAACTATGGCTACACCTTC
once	TRBV6-1	TRBJ2-3	TRBD2	CASRALTSGRATDTQYF	TGTGCCAGCAGAGCCCTGACTAGCGGGAGGGCCACAGATACGCAGTATTTT
once	TRBV10-3	TRBJ1-1	.	CAISEYEALNTEAFF	TGTGCCATCAGTGAGTACGAGGCTTTGAACACTGAAGCTTTCTTT
.	TRBV7-8	TRBJ2-6	.	CASRLPGHFSGANVLTF	TGTGCCAGCAGATTGCCGGGACACTTCTCTGGGGCCAACGTCCTGACTTTC
.	TRBV29-1	TRBJ1-2	.	CSVAGLYYGYTF	TGCAGCGTTGCCGGACTCTACTATGGCTACACCTTC
.	TRBV29-1	TRBJ2-3	.	CSAEQAGKSTDTQYF	TGCAGCGCTGAACAGGCAGGGAAGAGCACAGATACGCAGTATTTT
.	TRBV20-1	TRBJ1-1	TRBD1	CSARESGGTEAFF	TGCAGTGCTAGAGAATCAGGGGGCACTGAAGCTTTCTTT
.	TRBV4-2	TRBJ1-3	.	CASSLLNRVRGNTIYF	TGTGCCAGCAGCCTATTAAACAGGGTGAGAGGAAACACCATATATTTT
few	TRBV3-1	TRBJ2-7	TRBD2	CASSQALAGGPSSYEQYF	TGTGCCAGCAGCCAAGCCCTAGCGGGGGGGCCGAGCTCCTACGAGCAGTACTTC
.	TRBV6-5	TRBJ1-2	.	CASSYSPGAGYGYTF	TGTGCCAGCAGTTACTCGCCAGGGGCGGGCTATGGCTACACCTTC
.	TRBV5-6	TRBJ2-2	TRBD2	CASSLGLAGDAGELFF	TGTGCCAGCAGCTTGGGACTAGCGGGAGATGCCGGGGAGCTGTTTTTT
many	TRBV4-2	TRBJ2-1	TRBD2	CASSQDPSGSSYNEQFF	TGTGCCAGCAGCCAAGACCCTAGCGGCAGCTCCTACAATGAGCAGTTCTTC
few	TRBV20-1	TRBJ1-2	.	CSARATGGYTF	TGCAGTGCTAGAGCAACAGGGGGCTACACCTTC
.	TRBV7-7	TRBJ2-3	TRBD2	CASSPGLAGRADTQYF	TGTGCTAGCAGCCCGGGACTAGCGGGAAGGGCAGATACGCAGTATTTT
.	TRBV11-3	TRBJ2-2	TRBD2	CASSLRASSGGTGELFF	TGTGCCAGCAGCTTAAGGGCGAGTAGCGGGGGTACCGGGGAGCTGTTTTTT
few	TRBV7-2	TRBJ1-4	TRBD1	CASSVTGVEGEKLFF	TGTGCCAGCAGCGTTACAGGGGTTGAAGGCGAAAAACTGTTTTTT
few	TRBV12-3/TRBV12-4	TRBJ2-1	TRBD1	CASSTPTGTGYRDEQFF	TGTGCCAGCAGCACCCCGACCGGGACAGGCTATAGAGATGAGCAGTTCTTC
few	TRBV7-9	TRBJ1-4	.	CASSQQSGAGEKLFF	TGTGCCAGCAGCCAACAGTCGGGAGCGGGGGAAAAACTGTTTTTT
.	TRBV7-2	TRBJ2-4	TRBD2	CASSPPGTSGGFLAKNIQYF	TGTGCCAGCAGCCCTCCAGGGACTAGCGGGGGTTTCCTAGCCAAAAACATTCAGTACTTC
.	TRBV5-1	TRBJ2-1	TRBD1	CASSSEARQGPRNEQFF	TGCGCCAGCAGCTCCGAAGCCCGACAGGGCCCTCGCAATGAGCAGTTCTTC
.	TRBV3-1	TRBJ2-4	.	CASSQAALQYF	TGTGCCAGCAGCCAAGCCGCCCTTCAGTACTTC
.	TRBV28	TRBJ2-2	TRBD2	CASSALAGAGELFF	TGTGCCAGCAGCGCCTTAGCGGGAGCCGGGGAGCTGTTTTTT
few	TRBV5-1	TRBJ2-3	.	CASKIGGTDTQYF	TGCGCCAGCAAGATTGGGGGGACAGATACGCAGTATTTT
few	TRBV20-1	TRBJ1-4	.	CSARDGGAGEKLFF	TGCAGTGCTAGAGATGGGGGGGCAGGTGAAAAACTGTTTTTT
.	TRBV25-1	TRBJ2-7	.	CASSERYSSYEQYF	TGTGCCAGCAGTGAGAGGTACAGCTCCTACGAGCAGTACTTC
.	TRBV28	TRBJ2-7	TRBD2	CASSPRTSERIYEQYF	TGTGCCAGCAGTCCGCGGACTAGCGAGAGGATCTACGAGCAGTACTTC